The 23 T cell receptor beta chains below come from one sample, sequenced in a study of T cell responses to AZD1222 COVID-19 vaccine (dated by TCRdb to about 2021). The method behind the library was the immunoSEQ multiplex PCR assay. Sourced from immuneACCESS, this table was stored by TCRdb with only in-frame sequences that have V and J called. A share of the clones is absent; for the studies checked, an unresolved V gene accounts for under half, and the remainder has no known explanation. For this sample the table gives approximately 82,000 clones, of which roughly 90% were detected only once. Of the sample, 5.2% is held by the ten largest clones. The sample's time point, from its label and the paper: baseline before first vaccination. Sequenced here: peripheral blood, sampled on day 0 of AZD1222 vaccination. The source is an adult in good health.

This chain links TRBV7-2 with TRBJ2-1; no clear D gene. Germline V gene sequence: CDR1 SGHTA, CDR2 FQGNSA. With 2 bases removed from V and 5 bases from J, the gap between germline ends came to 19 bases. The CDR3 sequence is 17 residues long. The DNA of the CDR3 is TGTGCCAGCAGCTTACGATCCCTCTTATCTACAAACAATGAGCAGTTCTTC. Translation: CASSLRSLLSTNNEQFF.

This sequence joins TRBV3-1 (or the pseudogene TRBV3-2) and TRBJ1-2; 12 bases are a match to TRBD1. Germline V CDR1 and CDR2: LGHDT, YNNKEL (reference sequence). The CDR3 is 14 amino acids. Trimming removed 4 bases from V and 7 bases from J; junction bases left unmatched: 4. The CDR3 loop reads CASSPGQGASGYTF. CDR3 nucleotide sequence: TGTGCCAGCAGCCCGGGACAGGGGGCGAGTGGCTACACCTTC.

This rearrangement joins TRBV2 to TRBJ1-5, with D perhaps matching TRBD1 (6 bases). Looked up from germline, CDR1 is SNHLY and CDR2 is FYNNEI. The CDR3 is 13 residues long. V was clipped by 6 bases and J by 6 bases, with 12 bases between them. The CDR3 nucleotides read TGTGCCAGCAGCTGGGGGGGCGGTCAGCCCCAGCATTTT. This sequence encodes CASSWGGGQPQHF.

V usage is TRBV9 and J usage is TRBJ2-1, with 8 positions matching TRBD2. From germline, CDR1 is SGDLS and CDR2 YYNGEE. J was trimmed by 9 bases and V by 0 bases; bases with no gene match: 8. The CDR3 spans 15 residues. CDR3 sequence reads: CASSVAFGGAAEQFF. CDR3 in DNA: TGTGCCAGCAGCGTAGCTTTCGGGGGGGCCGCTGAGCAGTTCTTC.

Comments on this clone: Other nucleotide sequences in the sample specify the same CDR3. The rearrangement uses TRBV6-5 and TRBJ2-7, with TRBD1 matching 10 bases. This CDR3 spans 15 amino acids. Germline loops: CDR1 MNHEY, CDR2 SVGAGI. The V gene end was trimmed by 0 bases and the J gene end by 4 bases; junction bases not matched to a gene: 3. Here the CDR3 reads CASSYSRTGGYEQYF. In DNA, the CDR3 is TGTGCCAGCAGTTACTCGCGGACAGGGGGTTACGAGCAGTACTTC.

The chain links TRBV30 to TRBJ2-6; D is possibly TRBD1 or TRBD2 (6 bases each). CDR1 GTSNPN and CDR2 SVGIG come from the germline V gene (reference sequence). CDR3 size: 16 residues. The V end was cut by 5 bases, the J end by 4 bases, with 18 bases between. CDR3 in amino acids: CAWWGLGAGGANVLTF. The CDR3 DNA reads as TGTGCCTGGTGGGGACTGGGGGCGGGAGGGGCCAACGTCCTGACTTTC.

The rearrangement uses TRBV3-1 (or the pseudogene TRBV3-2) and TRBJ2-7; D tentatively fits TRBD1 or TRBD2 (5 bases each). With 4 bases removed from V and 3 bases from J, the gap between germline ends came to 19 bases. This CDR3 comprises 16 residues. Germline CDR1 and CDR2: LGHDT and YNNKEL (reference sequence). CDR3: CASSPPLAGAYYEQYF. DNA for the CDR3: TGTGCCAGCAGCCCCCCCTTGGCCGGGGCCTACTACGAGCAGTACTTC.

This chain joins TRBV6-5 and TRBJ1-1, with D perhaps TRBD1 (6 bases). Germline CDR1 MNHEY, CDR2 SVGAGI. The CDR3 is made up of 14 amino acids. V was pared by 6 bases and J by 6 bases, with 17 bases between. CDR3 DNA: TGTGCCAGCAGCCAGAGGGGGAAGACGGCTGAAGCTTTCTTT. It codes for CASSQRGKTAEAFF.

The V and J genes are TRBV4-1 and TRBJ1-2; D is uncertain. Trimming cost V 0 bases and J 8 bases, with 13 bases left between them. The germline gives CDR1 MGHRA, CDR2 YSYEKL. CDR3 size: 14 residues. The CDR3 loop reads CASSQDFTGSGYTF. CDR3 DNA sequence: TGCGCCAGCAGCCAAGATTTTACGGGTTCGGGCTACACCTTC.

J is TRBJ2-7 and V is TRBV6-5; D is uncertain. Germline CDR1 and CDR2: MNHEY and SVGAGI. Trimming took 0 bases from V and 0 from J, leaving 12 bases between them. The CDR3 consists of 16 residues. The DNA of the CDR3 is TGTGCCAGCAGTTACTCGAAGTATTCCAACTCCTACGAGCAGTACTTC. As protein: CASSYSKYSNSYEQYF.

The V gene is TRBV19, the J gene TRBJ2-3, with 7 nucleotides matching TRBD2. Per germline, CDR1 LNHDA and CDR2 SQIVND (reference sequence). This CDR3 region has 15 residues. With 3 bases clipped from V and 0 bases from J, the junction kept 3 bases outside the gene matches. CDR3 protein: CASSMGGRSTDTQYF. CDR3 sequence (DNA): TGTGCCAGTAGTATGGGGGGGAGAAGCACAGATACGCAGTATTTT.

DNA for the CDR3: TGTGCCAGCAGCTTAGTCGGGGGAGGTACTGAAGCTTTCTTT. Protein sequence: CASSLVGGGTEAFF. This chain uses TRBV7-2 with TRBJ1-1; perhaps TRBD1 as D (5 bases). Trimming shortened V by 1 base and J by 5 bases, and 11 bases separated the two germline ends. CDR1 is SGHTA and CDR2 is FQGNSA in the germline V gene. The CDR3 has 14 residues.

In DNA form, the CDR3 reads TGTGCCAGCAGCCCCCTGCCCCTGGACAGGGGGATTAACTATGGCTACACCTTC. This sequence encodes CASSPLPLDRGINYGYTF. V gene TRBV5-4 combines with J gene TRBJ1-2; 10 bases line up with TRBD1. V was clipped by 4 bases and J by 1 base; unmatched bases: 13. The CDR3 contains 18 residues. The germline V gene has CDR1 SGHNT and CDR2 YYREEE (reference sequence).

The CDR3 is CASSPRGGSYTGELFF. Written as DNA, the CDR3 is TGTGCCAGCAGCCCGAGGGGGGGGTCCTACACCGGGGAGCTGTTTTTT. The chain is built from TRBV7-8 and TRBJ2-2, with D perhaps TRBD2 (7 bases). The CDR3 is made up of 16 amino acids. V lost 5 bases, J lost 3 bases, and 16 bases lay in between. Germline V lookup: CDR1 SGHVS, CDR2 FQNEAQ.

The gene calls are TRBV10-3 and TRBJ1-4; a possible D gene is TRBD1 (5 bases). The germline V gene encodes CDR1 ENHRY and CDR2 SYGVKD. The CDR3 runs 13 residues. V shed 3 bases and J shed 8 bases, with 10 bases lying between them. The CDR3 region is CAISDGAKEKLFF. The CDR3 DNA reads TGTGCCATCAGTGATGGGGCAAAGGAAAAACTGTTTTTT.

The rearrangement uses TRBV25-1 and TRBJ1-5, with D possibly TRBD1 on 6 matching bases. V was trimmed by 3 bases and J by 5 bases, leaving 11 bases between them. Germline values: CDR1 MGHDK, CDR2 SYGVNS. This CDR3 is 14 amino acids long. CDR3 sequence reads: CASSEARGHQPQHF. CDR3 sequence (DNA): TGTGCCAGCAGTGAGGCCCGGGGGCATCAGCCCCAGCATTTT.

The chain couples TRBV7-9 to TRBJ1-2; D uncertain. Trimming cost V 2 bases and J 4 bases, with 11 bases left between them. Germline-derived CDR1 and CDR2 are SEHNR and FQNEAQ (reference sequence). This CDR3 contains 14 residues. CDR3 loop: CASSLTPGIYGYTF. The CDR3 DNA follows: TGTGCCAGCAGCTTAACGCCGGGGATCTATGGCTACACCTTC. The full variable domain, in which reference TRBV7-9 and TRBJ1-2 provide the parts outside the CDR3, is DTGVSQNPRHKITKRGQNVTFRCDPISEHNRLYWYRQTLGQGPEFLTYFQNEAQLEKSRLLSDRFSAERPKGSFSTLEIQRTEQGDSAMYLCASSLTPGIYGYTFGSGTRLTVV.

V and J are TRBV5-1 and TRBJ1-2; 8 positions match TRBD1. This CDR3 region has 16 residues. After removal of 6 bases from V and 7 bases from J, the junction contained 17 bases not matched to a gene. CDR1 and CDR2 from the germline V gene are SGHRS and YFSETQ. DNA for the CDR3: TGCGCCAGCACCGCGAACCCCGGACAGGGAGTTGGTGGCTACACCTTC. Translated, it gives CASTANPGQGVGGYTF.

The chain is built from TRBV27 and TRBJ1-2; a weak D match, TRBD1 (6 bases). V was cut by 3 bases and J by 5 bases, with 10 bases left in between. The germline gives CDR1 MNHEY, CDR2 SMNVEV (reference sequence). CDR3 length: 13 residues. The CDR3 reads CASSFRGGYGYTF. In DNA form, the CDR3 reads TGTGCCAGCAGTTTTAGGGGGGGGTATGGCTACACCTTC.

The rearrangement joins TRBV6-5 to TRBJ2-1; TRBD2 agrees at 9 bases. This CDR3 comprises 14 residues. CDR1 and CDR2 (germline): MNHEY, SVGAGI. V lost 6 bases, J lost 4 bases, and 4 bases stayed unmatched. The chain's CDR3 is CASRASGVYNEQFF. CDR3 coding DNA: TGTGCCAGCAGGGCTAGCGGGGTATACAATGAGCAGTTCTTC.

The rearrangement links TRBV5-4 to TRBJ1-2; 9 nucleotides match TRBD1. The CDR3 spans 15 residues. Germline CDR1 and CDR2: SGHNT and YYREEE (reference sequence). The trim removed 4 bases at V and 8 bases at J, leaving 12 bases unmatched. The CDR3 nucleotides are TGTGCCAGCAGCAGCCGGACAGGGGATTATAAAGGCTACACCTTC. This encodes CASSSRTGDYKGYTF.

In DNA form, the CDR3 reads TGTGCCAGTAGTATGGACTACACCGGGGAGCTGTTTTTT. Translated: CASSMDYTGELFF. V and J are TRBV19 and TRBJ2-2; D perhaps matches TRBD2 (5 bases). CDR3 length: 13 amino acids. The germline V gene has CDR1 LNHDA and CDR2 SQIVND (reference sequence). Trimming took off 3 bases at V and 3 bases at J, with 5 bases between the two ends.

This sequence joins TRBV18 and TRBJ1-2, with D perhaps TRBD1 (5 bases). V dropped 1 base and J dropped 4 bases, with 7 bases sitting between them. This CDR3 comprises 13 residues. CDR1 and CDR2 from the germline V gene are KGHSH and LQKENI. CDR3 DNA sequence: TGTGCCAGCTCACCACAGGGGACCTATGGCTACACCTTC. The encoded protein is CASSPQGTYGYTF.